The present TCR beta chain was sequenced within a study of regulatory T cells in long-lasting Graves disease (dated by TCRdb to the early 2020s). With respect to the entire study: Antithyroid drugs had been taken for less than 3 months by newly diagnosed Graves' disease patients. A total of 35 or so samples were covered by TCR sequencing, comprising 13 persistent and around 20 newly diagnosed Graves' disease patients. The study was registered as a clinical trial and conducted in China. Patients with persistent Graves' disease were compared with patients with newly diagnosed Graves' disease using TCR sequencing and RNA sequencing of peripheral blood. Findings and caveats that apply to the study as a whole: Because the primary lesion, thyroid tissue, could not be accessed, the study looked at peripheral blood alone. Persistent patients shared more public clonotypes among themselves (around 2,500) than newly diagnosed patients did (over 900). Sequencing and analysis were limited to the TCR beta chain. Persistent disease showed preferential use of TRBV28, TRBJ1-2 and TRBJ2-5, whereas newly diagnosed disease favored TRBV20-1 and TRBJ2-1. Persistent Graves' disease patients showed lower TCR Shannon entropy and fewer highly expanded clones than newly diagnosed patients, suggesting clonal expansion. As a limitation, the authors acknowledged that the small sample size may reduce accuracy.

Preparation of the library involved multiplex PCR. The sequencer listed for this sample is Illumina HiSeq 4000. To build TCR beta libraries, CDR3 regions were amplified by Arm-PCR using iRepertoire HTBI primers. Before sequencing, the PCR products underwent gel purification. Per the source publication's procedure: A total of fewer than 80 TRBV and approximately 15 TRBJ segments were identified across samples and were used for gene usage analysis of CDR3 amino acid clonotypes. Filtered high-quality paired reads were merged into contigs using COPE and FqMerger. Contigs were aligned with BLAST to IMGT TRBV, TRBD and TRBJ reference genes, and CDR3 was defined per IMGT. Highly expanded clones were defined as clonotypes with a frequency above 0.1%. Repertoire diversity was measured by Shannon entropy, and V-J evenness by the Gini coefficient. Clonotypes shared by more than one individual were considered public. TCRdb cleaned the public reads at Q25 with fastp, built clones with MiXCR and kept in-frame beta chains. Each CDR3 protein gets just one entry, which takes the most common genes and DNA from the rows behind it. The V and J calls were not made by the authors but by TCRdb's processing. Across this sample there are around 450,000 distinct CDR3 sequences, with around 15% seen only once. 12% of the sample is in the top ten clones.

From the cysteine up to the phenylalanine, the CDR3 has a length of 13 residues. CDR3 DNA only is kept here, 39 bases in frame from base 1. In the germline V gene, CDR1 corresponds to SGHRS and CDR2 to YFSETQ. V loses 0 bases, J loses 8 bases, and the germline ends lie 11 bases apart. This clonotype was observed at least ten times. Which antigen it targets is not known. No much larger clone exists at a distance of one base, and base qualities are not known. The sample's time point, from its label and the paper: newly diagnosed GD, antithyroid drugs for less than 3 months. For both TCR sequencing and RNA sequencing, RNA was extracted from PBMCs in TRIzol. The diagnosis of Graves' disease followed American Thyroid Association guidelines. Recruitment of patients was carried out at an endocrinology department in Xi'an, China. Each patient gave about 9.1 milliliters of peripheral blood, collected in an EDTA anticoagulant tube. PBMCs were isolated by Ficoll Paque Plus density gradient separation without further T cell sorting. RNA quality was checked with an Agilent 2100 Bioanalyzer and agarose gel, and concentration with a NanoDrop 2000.

These same records also appear under a second study, on T cells in Graves' hyperthyroidism and ophthalmopathy. As that second paper reports: Stable Graves' hyperthyroidism was defined as the absence of progression to ophthalmopathy over 18 months of follow-up. Hyperthyroidism patients were newly diagnosed, with disease duration under 2 months, and aged 18 to 65 years. Patients with uncontrolled infections, other autoimmune diseases, pregnancy or lactation were excluded. Diagnoses relied on clinical symptoms, serum thyroxine and TRAb, thyroid ultrasound and orbital computed tomography. The first round of RT-PCR for the TCR CDR3 was performed with the HTBI primer set and the Qiagen OneStep RT-PCR kit. Blood samples also contained most of the expanded thyroid clonotypes (frequency above 0.001), which suggests that blood repertoires may reflect thyroid immune responses. Ophthalmopathy was separated from stable hyperthyroidism by a 13 V-J signature model, with 85% to 90% sensitivity and roughly 84% specificity obtained in cross-validation and 80%/75% obtained in testing. During validation, the model predicted progression to ophthalmopathy a median of about 6.5 months ahead of onset, with almost 71% sensitivity and 72% to 80% specificity. A discovery cohort of about a hundred patients, approximately 44 with Graves' ophthalmopathy and over 55 with stable Graves' hyperthyroidism, was used to find distinguishing TCR V-J signatures. Prospective prediction of ophthalmopathy was tested in an independent validation cohort consisting of about 19 hyperthyroidism patients and about 17 patients who later progressed to ophthalmopathy. For training and testing, the 100 or so patients in the discovery cohort were randomly divided in a 7:3 ratio. In about six Graves' hyperthyroidism patients, the study also compared T-cell repertoires from thyroid tissue with T-cell repertoires from blood. Once sampling was done, hyperthyroidism patients were given methimazole at a starting dose of 30 mg daily, whereas ophthalmopathy patients were given high-dose intravenous methylprednisolone. Libraries were constructed in a second round of multiplex PCR, after which size selection and purification were carried out. Paired-end sequencing of the libraries was performed with 100 bp reads on an Illumina HiSeq2000. Raw data were processed with SOAPnuke, discarding reads with adapters, uncalled bases, mean Phred below 15, or no exact constant-primer or identifier match. High-quality paired reads were merged using COPE v1.2.5, and each unique nucleotide sequence was defined as a clonotype. MiTCR v1.1 was used to align the clonotypes against IMGT TRBV, TRBD and TRBJ reference segments. The analysis included only V-J combinations with a frequency above 0.0001, which together covered 99% to 99.2% of the repertoires. A TCS score was defined as the ratio of F50 (clonal expansion) to E x V (chaos), with BLOSUM62-based TCRdist applied between CDR3 peptides within each V-J. Welch's t-statistics and random forest reduced roughly 530 V-J features to around 14, which were used in a naive Bayes classifier (R e1071). Sample size was not statistically predetermined, and blinding of investigators to group allocation was not performed. TCR Vbeta CDR3 sequencing of roughly 140 peripheral blood samples (under 45 ophthalmopathy, 75 hyperthyroidism and roughly 17 progressor patients) is reported in the paper.

The rearranged segments are TRBV5-1 and TRBJ1-2; possibly the D gene is TRBD1, per 5 matching bases. The sample in question was peripheral blood mononuclear cells (PBMCs), obtained at new diagnosis, from a patient treated with antithyroid drugs. This TCR derives from a man in his forties with Graves disease. Donor details come from another sample of the same person, matched by shared clones. CDR3 sequence: CASSLDGARGYTF. Here is the DNA: TGCGCCAGCAGCTTGGACGGGGCGCGCGGCTACACCTTC.